This TCR beta chain was obtained from a study of blood T cell repertoires in COVID-19. Overall study context: T cells, B-cell-depleted T cells, or PBMCs supplied cDNA or gDNA.

This clone was found many times. Germline-derived CDR1 and CDR2 are SGHNT and YYREEE (reference sequence). V was shortened by 5 bases and J by 6 bases, with 18 bases between the two germline ends. The CDR3 covers 14 residues. This table comes from immunoSEQ multiplex PCR, and its TCRdb copy is limited to in-frame clones, with some not included. The profile covers tens of thousands of clones, with roughly four fifths appearing a single time and 21% taken by the ten largest. The genes are TRBV5-4 and TRBJ2-7; TRBD2 might be the D (6 bases). The sample taken for sequencing was peripheral blood. The sequence was collected from a man in his sixties or seventies with acute or convalescent COVID-19. CDR3 region: CASSSGGARAEQYF. In DNA form, the CDR3 reads TGTGCCAGCAGTTCAGGAGGGGCGAGGGCCGAGCAGTACTTC.